This T cell receptor (beta chain) is from a study of siplizumab effects on memory and regulatory T cells. Study-level information: Siplizumab-free reactions were matched to 1 ug/mL siplizumab reactions in paired mixed lymphocyte cultures. Whole-study findings and limits: Proliferating Tregs from siplizumab cultures lacked functional confirmation of suppression.

Turning to this clone: Its antigen remains unknown.

Coculture of mixed lymphocyte reaction cells was performed at 37°C for 5 to 6 days. Investigators stained responder PBMCs with CFSE and stimulator PBMCs with Violet Dye, then mixed them 1:1. This CDR3 is built from 14 residues. Germline V gene sequence: CDR1 MNHEY, CDR2 SVGAGI. V was pared by 1 base and J by 6 bases, with 12 bases between. Assays were performed on 9.7 x 10^4 or so TCR templates per sample. The method was immunoSEQ multiplex PCR; TCRdb's version includes in-frame clones alone and lacks a portion of them. The sample includes fewer than 25,000 clones, 44% of them seen just once. The source of this sequence is a human donor in good health; the cells came from an allogeneic mixed lymphocyte reaction. Some clones in this sample may be carry-over from other donors' samples. This chain links TRBV6-5 with TRBJ1-2; possibly TRBD1 for D (6 bases). The source material was CFSE-low (dividing) CD4+ T cells sorted from an allogeneic mixed lymphocyte reaction. DNA for the CDR3: TGTGCCAGCAGTTACTTCGGGGGGGCAGATGGCTACACCTTC. Translating gives CASSYFGGADGYTF.